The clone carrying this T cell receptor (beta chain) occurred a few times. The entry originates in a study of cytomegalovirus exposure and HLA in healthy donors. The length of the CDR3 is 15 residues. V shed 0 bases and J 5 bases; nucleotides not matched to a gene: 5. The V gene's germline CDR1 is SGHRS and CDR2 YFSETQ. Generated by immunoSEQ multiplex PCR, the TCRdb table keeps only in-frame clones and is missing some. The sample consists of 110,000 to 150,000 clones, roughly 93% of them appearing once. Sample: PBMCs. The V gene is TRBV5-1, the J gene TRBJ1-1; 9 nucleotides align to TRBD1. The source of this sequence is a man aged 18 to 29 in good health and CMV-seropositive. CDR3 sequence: CASSLATGGWTEAFF. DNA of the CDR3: TGCGCCAGCAGCTTGGCTACAGGGGGCTGGACTGAAGCTTTCTTT.